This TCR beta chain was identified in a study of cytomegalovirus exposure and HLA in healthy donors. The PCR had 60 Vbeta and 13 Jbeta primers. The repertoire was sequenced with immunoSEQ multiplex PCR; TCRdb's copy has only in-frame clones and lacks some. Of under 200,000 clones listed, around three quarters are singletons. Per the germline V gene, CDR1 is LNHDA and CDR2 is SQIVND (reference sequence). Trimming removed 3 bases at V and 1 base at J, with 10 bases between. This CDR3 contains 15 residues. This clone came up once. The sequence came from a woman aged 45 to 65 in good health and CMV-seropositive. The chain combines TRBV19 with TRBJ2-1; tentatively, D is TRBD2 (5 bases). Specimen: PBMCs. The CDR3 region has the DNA TGTGCCAGTAGTATCGATCCGGGGTCCTACAATGAGCAGTTCTTC. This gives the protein CASSIDPGSYNEQFF.